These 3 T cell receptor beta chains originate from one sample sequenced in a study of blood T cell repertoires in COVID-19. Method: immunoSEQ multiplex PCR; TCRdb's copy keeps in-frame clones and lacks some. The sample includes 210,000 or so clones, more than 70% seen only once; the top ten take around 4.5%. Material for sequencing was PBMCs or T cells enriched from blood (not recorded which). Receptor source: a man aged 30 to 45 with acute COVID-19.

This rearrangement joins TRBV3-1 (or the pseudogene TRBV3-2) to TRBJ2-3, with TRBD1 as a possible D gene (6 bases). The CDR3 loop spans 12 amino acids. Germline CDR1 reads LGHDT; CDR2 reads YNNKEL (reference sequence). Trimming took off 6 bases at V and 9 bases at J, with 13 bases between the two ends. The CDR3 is CASSRTVGTQYF. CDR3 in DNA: TGTGCCAGCAGTCGGACAGTAGGGACGCAGTATTTT.

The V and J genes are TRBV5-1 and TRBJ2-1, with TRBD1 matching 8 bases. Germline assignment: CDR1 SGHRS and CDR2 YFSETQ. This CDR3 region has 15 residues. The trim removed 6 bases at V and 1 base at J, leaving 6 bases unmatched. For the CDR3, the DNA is TGCGCCAGCATCCTTCGACAGGGGTCCTACAATGAGCAGTTCTTC. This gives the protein CASILRQGSYNEQFF. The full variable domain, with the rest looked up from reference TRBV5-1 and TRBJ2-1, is KAGVTQTPRYLIKTRGQQVTLSCSPISGHRSVSWYQQTPGQGLQFLFEYFSETQRNKGNFPGRFSGRQFSNSRSEMNVSTLELGDSALYLCASILRQGSYNEQFFGPGTRLTVL.

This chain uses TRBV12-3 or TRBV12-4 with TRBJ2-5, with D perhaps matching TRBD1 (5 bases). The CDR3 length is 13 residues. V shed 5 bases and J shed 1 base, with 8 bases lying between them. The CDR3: CASSPRGQETQYF. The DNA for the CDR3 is TGTGCCAGCAGTCCTAGGGGCCAAGAGACCCAGTACTTC.